A single sample gave rise to the 18 T cell receptor beta chains below, sequenced in a study of T cell repertoires and HLA-DP antigens. Label corresponds to: CD137+ CD4 T cells sorted after culture with HeLa expressing allogeneic HLA-DP. Stimulation used HeLa cells expressing transduced HLA-DPA1/DPB1, HLA-DM, invariant chain and CD80. HeLa cells expressing allogeneic DPB1 restimulated the approximately 15-day-expanded CD4+ cells for 20 to 25 h. TCRdb keeps only in-frame clones here, not all; method: immunoSEQ multiplex PCR. Altogether roughly 820 clones are present, 51% being singletons, with the ten largest covering less than 60%. Material: alloreactive CD137+ CD4+ T cells from cultured PBMCs. Subset specified: CD137+ CD4+ cells sorted after 24 h restimulation with the allogeneic HLA-DP-expressing HeLa cells. These receptors were obtained from a man aged 60-69 years in good health and CMV-seronegative.

This clone has just one count. This rearrangement joins TRBV19 to TRBJ2-4; no reliable D call. Trimming cost V 7 bases and J 0 bases, with 7 bases left between them. Looked up from germline, CDR1 is LNHDA and CDR2 is SQIVND (reference sequence). The CDR3 length is 13 residues. DNA of the CDR3: TGTGCCAGTATATCTGAAGCCAAAAACATTCAGTACTTC. Translating gives CASISEAKNIQYF.

The gene calls are TRBV11-2 and TRBJ2-5; D is unresolved. CDR3 length equals 13 residues. The germline gives CDR1 SGHAT, CDR2 FQNNGV. The V end lost 5 bases, the J end lost 5 bases, and 12 bases lay between the germline ends. The CDR3 spells CASSPTWPETQYF. DNA of the CDR3: TGTGCCAGCAGCCCTACCTGGCCCGAGACCCAGTACTTC.

Sample share makes this clone large (0.1 to 1%). The V gene is TRBV7-2, the J gene TRBJ1-5; the D is unclear. The V and J ends lost 2 bases and 0 bases respectively, with 5 bases between them. Germline values: CDR1 SGHTA, CDR2 FQGNSA. There are 14 residues in the CDR3. Written as DNA, the CDR3 is TGTGCCAGCAGCTTAAAGACTAGCAATCAGCCCCAGCATTTT. It is translated as CASSLKTSNQPQHF.

The chain has TRBV11-3 and TRBJ1-4; perhaps TRBD1 as D (6 bases). The ends were cut back, 5 bases at V and 4 bases at J, with 14 bases in the middle. This CDR3 spans 15 amino acids. Germline CDR1 reads SGHNT; CDR2 reads YENEEA. CDR3 sequence (DNA): TGTGCCAGCAGCCGGGCTGCGGACAGTAATGAAAAACTGTTTTTT. Its translation is CASSRAADSNEKLFF.

This chain connects TRBV19 to TRBJ1-3; D uncertain. CDR1 is LNHDA, CDR2 SQIVND, per germline (reference sequence). The CDR3 spans 18 residues. V dropped 4 bases and J dropped 0 bases, with 19 bases sitting between them. Written as DNA, the CDR3 is TGTGCCAGTAGTACCCATAGAAACCGGCAGAGCTCTGGAAACACCATATATTTT. It specifies CASSTHRNRQSSGNTIYF.

This chain uses TRBV11-2 with TRBJ2-3, with 12 bases fitting TRBD2. CDR1 is SGHAT, CDR2 FQNNGV, per germline. The CDR3 is 14 residues long. Unmatched junction bases numbered 7, after V lost 5 bases and J lost 10 bases. CDR3 coding DNA: TGTGCCAGCAGCCCCTGGACTAGCGGGGACGCGCAGTATTTT. Translation: CASSPWTSGDAQYF. Complete variable domain (other parts from reference TRBV11-2 and TRBJ2-3): EAGVAQSPRYKIIEKRQSVAFWCNPISGHATLYWYQQILGQGPKLLIQFQNNGVVDDSQLPKDRFSAERLKGVDSTLKIQPAKLEDSAVYLCASSPWTSGDAQYFGPGTRLTVL.

The chain recombines TRBV7-9 with TRBJ2-6; tentatively, D is TRBD2 (6 bases). The germline V gene has CDR1 SEHNR and CDR2 FQNEAQ (reference sequence). The CDR3 has 17 residues. Trimming removed 3 bases from V and 2 bases from J, with 14 bases in between. CDR3 residues: CASSLEIGGTGANVLTF. The CDR3 coding sequence is TGTGCCAGCAGCTTGGAAATCGGGGGTACTGGGGCCAACGTCCTGACTTTC.

This rearrangement joins TRBV2 to TRBJ2-7, with TRBD2 as a possible D gene (6 bases). Germline CDR1 and CDR2: SNHLY and FYNNEI. V gave up 6 bases and J gave up 3 bases, with 12 bases separating them. This CDR3 contains 13 residues. The CDR3 spells CASSQTSLYEQYV. The CDR3 DNA is TGTGCCAGCAGCCAGACTAGTCTCTACGAGCAGTACGTC.

The chain couples TRBV7-3 to TRBJ2-1, with 7 bases lining up with TRBD2. Germline V gene lookup returns CDR1 SGHTA and CDR2 FQGTGA. With V trimmed by 5 bases and J by 5 bases, 9 bases remained unmatched. The CDR3 totals 15 residues. The CDR3 DNA sequence: TGTGCCAGCAGCCCGCGGGGGTTCCGTGACAATGAGCAGTTCTTC. Translating gives CASSPRGFRDNEQFF.

The table lists this clone with a count of one. The rearrangement links TRBV7-2 to TRBJ1-4; 11 nucleotides agree with TRBD1. With 4 bases clipped from V and 7 bases from J, the junction kept 8 bases outside the gene matches. CDR3 size: 16 residues. In germline, CDR1 is SGHTA, CDR2 FQGNSA. The chain's CDR3 is CASSSPDRGLSEKLFF. CDR3 bases: TGTGCCAGCAGCTCGCCGGACAGGGGGCTGAGTGAAAAACTGTTTTTT. Combining the CDR3 with reference TRBV7-2 and TRBJ1-4 gives the whole variable domain GAGVSQSPSNKVTEKGKDVELRCDPISGHTALYWYRQSLGQGLEFLIYFQGNSAPDKSGLPSDRFSAERTGGSVSTLTIQRTQQEDSAVYLCASSSPDRGLSEKLFFGSGTQLSVL.

The gene calls are TRBV6-6 and TRBJ1-2, with 8 bases fitting TRBD1. This CDR3 has 14 amino acids. With V trimmed by 10 bases and J by 6 bases, 13 bases remained unmatched. Germline-derived CDR1 and CDR2 are MNHNY and SVGAGI (reference sequence). CDR3 region: CATIDRRTGHGYTF. In DNA, the CDR3 is TGTGCCACCATTGATCGCCGGACAGGGCATGGCTACACCTTC.

V gene TRBV18 combines with J gene TRBJ1-1; 10 bases map to TRBD1. The CDR3 is 15 amino acids. Unmatched junction bases numbered 9, after V lost 6 bases and J lost 5 bases. The germline V gene encodes CDR1 KGHSH and CDR2 LQKENI. The CDR3 DNA reads as TGTGCCAGCTCTCAGACAGGGGGCGCGGGAACTGAAGCTTTCTTT. Translated, it gives CASSQTGGAGTEAFF. The full variable domain, in which reference TRBV18 and TRBJ1-1 provide the parts outside the CDR3, is NAGVMQNPRHLVRRRGQEARLRCSPMKGHSHVYWYRQLPEEGLKFMVYLQKENIIDESGMPKERFSAEFPKEGPSILRIQQVVRGDSAAYFCASSQTGGAGTEAFFGQGTRLTVV.

The genes are TRBV27 and TRBJ2-1, with D perhaps matching TRBD1 (5 bases). This CDR3 comprises 11 residues. Trimming removed 6 bases from V and 8 bases from J, with 8 bases in between. Germline V gives CDR1 MNHEY, CDR2 SMNVEV (reference sequence). CDR3 protein: CASRLRDEQFF. CDR3 nucleotide sequence: TGTGCCAGCAGACTCAGGGATGAGCAGTTCTTC.

This clone was seen only a few times. The chain links TRBV6-6 to TRBJ2-7; D is uncertain. V was shortened by 7 bases and J by 4 bases, with 2 bases between the two germline ends. CDR3 size: 9 residues. CDR1 and CDR2 (germline): MNHNY, SVGAGI (reference sequence). CDR3 nucleotides: TGTGCCAGCAAGTACGAGCAGTACGTC. It specifies CASKYEQYV.

By share of the sample, this clone is medium-sized. The CDR3: CASSLDGSVNTEAFF. The CDR3 DNA reads TGTGCCAGCAGCTTAGACGGGTCAGTGAACACTGAAGCTTTCTTT. The chain carries TRBV7-2 and TRBJ1-1; D not resolved. Germline CDR1 is SGHTA and CDR2 is FQGNSA. The CDR3 runs to 15 residues. Trimming left V 1 base short and J 0 bases short, with 9 bases between.

This clone was picked up one time. The V and J genes are TRBV30 and TRBJ1-2, with D perhaps TRBD1 (5 bases). The CDR3 is made up of 15 amino acids. The germline CDR1 and CDR2 sequences are GTSNPN and SVGIG (reference sequence). The ends were cut back, 1 base at V and 2 bases at J, with 14 bases in the middle. This CDR3 reads CAWSAMTGGNYGYTF. Written as DNA, the CDR3 is TGTGCCTGGAGTGCCATGACGGGGGGGAACTATGGCTACACCTTC.

The chain uses TRBV14 and TRBJ2-1; TRBD2 matches 7 bases. The CDR3 extends over 17 amino acids. Germline V gene lookup returns CDR1 SGHDN and CDR2 FVKESK. Trimming at V came to 1 base and at J to 8 bases, leaving 14 bases not matched to a gene. CDR3 in amino acids: CASSQVGGRAIRDEQFF. The DNA for the CDR3 is TGTGCCAGCAGCCAAGTAGGAGGGAGGGCCATCAGGGATGAGCAGTTCTTC. The complete variable domain, with remaining parts taken from reference TRBV14 and TRBJ2-1, reads EAGVTQFPSHSVIEKGQTVTLRCDPISGHDNLYWYRRVMGKEIKFLLHFVKESKQDESGMPNNRFLAERTGGTYSTLKVQPAELEDSGVYFCASSQVGGRAIRDEQFFGPGTRLTVL.

Sample share makes this clone medium-sized. The chain couples TRBV7-9 to TRBJ2-1, with 14 bases matching TRBD2. Trimming removed 3 bases from V and 9 bases from J; junction bases left unmatched: 4. CDR1 SEHNR and CDR2 FQNEAQ come from the germline V gene (reference sequence). CDR3 size: 15 residues. CDR3 region: CASSLGLAGVGEQFF. The CDR3 DNA sequence: TGTGCCAGCAGCTTGGGACTAGCGGGAGTAGGTGAGCAGTTCTTC. Variable domain in full (rest from reference TRBV7-9 and TRBJ2-1): DTGVSQNPRHKITKRGQNVTFRCDPISEHNRLYWYRQTLGQGPEFLTYFQNEAQLEKSRLLSDRFSAERPKGSFSTLEIQRTEQGDSAMYLCASSLGLAGVGEQFFGPGTRLTVL.